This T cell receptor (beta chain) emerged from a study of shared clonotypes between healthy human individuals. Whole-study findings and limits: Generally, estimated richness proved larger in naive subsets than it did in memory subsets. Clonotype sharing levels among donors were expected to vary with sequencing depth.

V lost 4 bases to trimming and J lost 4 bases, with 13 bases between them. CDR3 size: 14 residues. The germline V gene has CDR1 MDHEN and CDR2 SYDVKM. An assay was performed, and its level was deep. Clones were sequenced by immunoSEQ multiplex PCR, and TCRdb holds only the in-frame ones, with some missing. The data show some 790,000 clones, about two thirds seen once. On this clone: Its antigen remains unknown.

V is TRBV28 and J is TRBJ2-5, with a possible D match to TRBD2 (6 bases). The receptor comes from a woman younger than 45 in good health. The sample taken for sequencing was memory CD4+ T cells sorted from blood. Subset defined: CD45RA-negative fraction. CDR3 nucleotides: TGTGCCAGCAGTTATGAACTAGCAAGAGAGACCCAGTACTTC. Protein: CASSYELARETQYF.